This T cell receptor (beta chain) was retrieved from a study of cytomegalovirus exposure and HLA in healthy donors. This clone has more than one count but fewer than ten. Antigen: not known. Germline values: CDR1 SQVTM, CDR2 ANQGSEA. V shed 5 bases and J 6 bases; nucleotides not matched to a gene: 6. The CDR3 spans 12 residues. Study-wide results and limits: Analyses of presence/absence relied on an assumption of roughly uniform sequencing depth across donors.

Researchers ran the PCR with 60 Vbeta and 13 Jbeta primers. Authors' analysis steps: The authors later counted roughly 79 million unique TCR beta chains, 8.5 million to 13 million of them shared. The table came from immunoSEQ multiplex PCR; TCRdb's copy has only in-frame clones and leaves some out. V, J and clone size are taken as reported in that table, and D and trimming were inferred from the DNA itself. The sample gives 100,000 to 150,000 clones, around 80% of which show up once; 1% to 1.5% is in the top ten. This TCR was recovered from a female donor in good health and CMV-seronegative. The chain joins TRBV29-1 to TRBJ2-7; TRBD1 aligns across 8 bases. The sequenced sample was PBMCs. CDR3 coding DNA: TGCAGCGTTCGGTCAGGGGGCGGCGAGCAGTACTTC. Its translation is CSVRSGGGEQYF.